A single sample gave rise to the 23 T cell receptor beta chains below, sequenced in a study of early T cells in non-severe SARS-CoV-2 infection. MiXCR was run by TCRdb on the 5' RACE reads, yielding one entry per CDR3 protein. The sample holds roughly 99,000 distinct CDR3 sequences, roughly 11% seen once. Material for sequencing was whole blood. These receptors were obtained from an adult who was a healthcare worker with PCR-confirmed SARS-CoV-2 infection or an uninfected control (not recorded which).

The V gene is TRBV14, the J gene TRBJ2-2; possible D gene TRBD2, 6 bases. Germline V gene sequence: CDR1 SGHDN, CDR2 FVKESK. Trimming left V 2 bases short and J 7 bases short, with 14 bases between. The CDR3 contains 15 residues. Here the CDR3 reads CASSQHPSAFGELFF. The CDR3 nucleotides read TGTGCCAGCAGCCAACACCCTAGCGCCTTCGGGGAGCTGTTTTTT.

The CDR3 nucleotides read TGTGCCAGCAGTAACCGGGACTCCCAAGAGACCCAGTACTTC. Its protein product is CASSNRDSQETQYF. The rearrangement links TRBV2 to TRBJ2-5, with D possibly matching TRBD2 (6 bases). V was clipped by 5 bases and J by 1 base, with 11 bases between them. CDR3 size: 14 residues. Germline CDR1 is SNHLY and CDR2 is FYNNEI.

There are many counts of this clonotype. V usage is TRBV6-5 and J usage is TRBJ1-2; perhaps TRBD1 as D (5 bases). The germline V gene encodes CDR1 MNHEY and CDR2 SVGAGI. The V and J ends lost 5 bases and 4 bases respectively, with 14 bases between them. The CDR3 has 14 amino acids. The CDR3 coding sequence is TGTGCCAGCAGTCCGCAGGGAGGAAGCTATGGCTACACCTTC. It is translated as CASSPQGGSYGYTF.

The chain carries TRBV19 and TRBJ2-2, with TRBD2 as a possible D gene (6 bases). The CDR3 covers 15 residues. The V end was cut by 9 bases, the J end by 0 bases, with 14 bases between. CDR1 LNHDA and CDR2 SQIVND come from the germline V gene (reference sequence). The CDR3, as DNA: TGTGCCAGCACCGTTAAGCGGGCGAACACCGGGGAGCTGTTTTTT. The encoded protein is CASTVKRANTGELFF.

This clonotype has ten or more counts. The gene calls are TRBV12-3 or TRBV12-4 and TRBJ2-3; D is unclear. With 1 base removed from V and 0 bases from J, the gap between germline ends came to 14 bases. The CDR3 covers 17 residues. This chain's CDR3 is CASSLGLGSSSTDTQYF. The DNA for the CDR3 is TGTGCCAGCAGTTTAGGATTGGGCTCTTCTAGCACAGATACGCAGTATTTT.

V gene TRBV5-1 combines with J gene TRBJ2-2; 9 positions agree with TRBD2. Germline V gives CDR1 SGHRS, CDR2 YFSETQ. This CDR3 is built from 15 residues. V lost 1 base, J lost 7 bases, and 5 bases stayed unmatched. The CDR3 reads CASSLISGSVGELFF. The CDR3 DNA sequence: TGCGCCAGCAGCTTGATTAGCGGGAGCGTCGGGGAGCTGTTTTTT.

The gene calls are TRBV18 and TRBJ2-3; 13 bases are a match to TRBD2. The CDR3 consists of 16 residues. Trimming cost V 5 bases and J 4 bases; bases outside gene matches: 6. Looked up from germline, CDR1 is KGHSH and CDR2 is LQKENI. In DNA, the CDR3 is TGTGCCAGCTCATCACTAGCGGGAGGGCCGTCAGATACGCAGTATTTT. Protein sequence: CASSSLAGGPSDTQYF.

This clonotype was counted between two and nine times. The chain couples TRBV6-2 or TRBV6-3 to TRBJ2-1; a possible D gene is TRBD2 (6 bases). Germline CDR1 is MNHEY and CDR2 is SVGEGT. The CDR3 sequence is 15 residues long. Trimming shortened V by 6 bases and J by 0 bases, and 12 bases separated the two germline ends. Here the CDR3 DNA reads TGTGCCAGCAGGCTACGGGGGAGCTCCTACAATGAGCAGTTCTTC. Amino acid sequence: CASRLRGSSYNEQFF.

The genes are TRBV5-1 and TRBJ2-1, with D possibly TRBD2 on 5 matching bases. V was trimmed by 4 bases and J by 2 bases, leaving 16 bases between them. Germline V gene lookup returns CDR1 SGHRS and CDR2 YFSETQ. This CDR3 contains 16 residues. CDR3 region: CASSPKRSVTYNEQFF. DNA of the CDR3: TGCGCCAGCAGCCCCAAGCGGTCGGTGACCTACAATGAGCAGTTCTTC.

The V call is TRBV10-3, the J call TRBJ2-5; 11 positions agree with TRBD2. The germline V gene encodes CDR1 ENHRY and CDR2 SYGVKD. The CDR3 totals 16 residues. Germline trimming cut 4 bases from V and 3 bases from J; bases unmatched to any gene: 7. CDR3 sequence: CAISGVAGGGKETQYF. CDR3 in DNA: TGTGCCATCAGTGGCGTAGCGGGAGGGGGTAAAGAGACCCAGTACTTC.

This clonotype was counted only a few times. The J gene is TRBJ1-5, the V gene TRBV7-2; no clear D. V lost 5 bases and J lost 3, with 14 bases in between. Germline V gene data show CDR1 as SGHTA and CDR2 as FQGNSA. This CDR3 comprises 15 residues. CDR3 nucleotides: TGTGCCAGCAGCCGGACGGTTATGACCAATCAGCCCCAGCATTTT. Protein product: CASSRTVMTNQPQHF.

The chain combines TRBV7-3 with TRBJ2-1; D may match TRBD1 or TRBD2 (5 bases each). Trimming took off 1 base at V and 2 bases at J, with 9 bases between the two ends. The CDR3 extends over 15 amino acids. CDR1 and CDR2 (germline): SGHTA, FQGTGA. CDR3 DNA: TGTGCCAGCAGCTTAAGGGGGATAACCTACAATGAGCAGTTCTTC. It translates to CASSLRGITYNEQFF.

The chain links TRBV12-3 or TRBV12-4 to TRBJ2-5; the D is unclear. The CDR3 length is 11 residues. Trimming removed 7 bases at V and 4 bases at J, with 7 bases between. In DNA form, the CDR3 reads TGTGCCAGCAAGTACGGAGAGACCCAGTACTTC. Translating gives CASKYGETQYF.

This clonotype was counted between two and nine times. The chain couples TRBV28 to TRBJ2-3; 14 bases match TRBD2. The CDR3 runs 16 residues. Germline values: CDR1 MDHEN, CDR2 SYDVKM. Trimming took 3 bases from V and 6 from J; bases not matched to a gene: 5. In DNA form, the CDR3 reads TGTGCCAGCAGTTTGGGGACTAGCGGGAGCCTCGATACGCAGTATTTT. This sequence encodes CASSLGTSGSLDTQYF. Drawing the rest from reference TRBV28 and TRBJ2-3, the complete variable domain is DVKVTQSSRYLVKRTGEKVFLECVQDMDHENMFWYRQDPGLGLRLIYFSYDVKMKEKGDIPEGYSVSREKKERFSLILESASTNQTSMYLCASSLGTSGSLDTQYFGPGTRLTVL.

The V call is TRBV9, the J call TRBJ2-7; the D call may be TRBD1 or TRBD2 (5 bases each). The germline V gene has CDR1 SGDLS and CDR2 YYNGEE. The CDR3 runs to 12 residues. Between the trimmed V and J ends, which lost 8 bases and 6 bases, there was a span of 15 bases. CDR3 DNA sequence: TGTGCCAGTGGGGGAGCCTGGGGCGAGCAGTACTTC. Amino acids: CASGGAWGEQYF.

This clonotype was seen repeatedly, ten times or more. The chain recombines TRBV7-9 with TRBJ2-7; D may be TRBD1 or TRBD2 (5 bases each). The CDR3 is made up of 15 amino acids. V was clipped by 6 bases and J by 1 base, with 16 bases between them. CDR1 and CDR2 from the germline V gene are SEHNR and FQNEAQ (reference sequence). The CDR3 here is CASSLGRLSSYEQYF. As DNA, the CDR3 is TGTGCCAGCAGTCTGGGACGCCTAAGTTCCTACGAGCAGTACTTC. The entire variable domain, with the rest obtained from reference TRBV7-9 and TRBJ2-7, is as follows: DTGVSQNPRHKITKRGQNVTFRCDPISEHNRLYWYRQTLGQGPEFLTYFQNEAQLEKSRLLSDRFSAERPKGSFSTLEIQRTEQGDSAMYLCASSLGRLSSYEQYFGPGTRLTVT.

This clonotype was seen more than once but under ten times. This rearrangement joins TRBV2 to TRBJ1-1; D is unresolved. Trimming took 7 bases from V and 2 from J, leaving 11 bases between them. This CDR3 is built from 13 residues. Germline-derived CDR1 and CDR2 are SNHLY and FYNNEI. CDR3 bases: TGTGCCAGCACAGTAGGGTCCAACACTGAAGCTTTCTTT. This sequence encodes CASTVGSNTEAFF.

In its sample, this clonotype was seen many times. The chain recombines TRBV7-9 with TRBJ2-3; no reliable D call. CDR1 and CDR2 from the germline V gene are SEHNR and FQNEAQ (reference sequence). Trimming left V 1 base short and J 7 bases short, with 3 bases between. CDR3 length equals 11 residues. The CDR3 sequence: CASSLDNTQYF. The CDR3 DNA follows: TGTGCCAGCAGCTTAGATAATACGCAGTATTTT.

This clonotype was observed a few times. J is TRBJ2-7 and V is TRBV25-1, with a tentative D call TRBD2 (6 bases). The CDR3 consists of 14 residues. Trimming removed 3 bases at V and 2 bases at J, with 11 bases between. CDR1 and CDR2 from the germline V gene are MGHDK and SYGVNS. The DNA for the CDR3 is TGTGCCAGCAGTGATCGGCGGGACCCCTACGAGCAGTACTTC. Amino acid sequence: CASSDRRDPYEQYF.

The chain uses TRBV5-5 and TRBJ2-1, with 7 bases lining up with TRBD2. V shed 4 bases and J 7 bases; nucleotides not matched to a gene: 2. The length of the CDR3 is 12 residues. Per the germline V gene, CDR1 is SGHKS and CDR2 is YYEKEE (reference sequence). For the CDR3, the DNA is TGTGCCAGCAGCCGCGGGAGTAATGAGCAGTTCTTC. This translates into CASSRGSNEQFF.

This clonotype was counted many times. This chain's CDR3 is CASSADRVEKLFF. CDR3 DNA sequence: TGCGCCAGCAGTGCGGACAGGGTAGAAAAACTGTTTTTT. This chain links TRBV10-2 with TRBJ1-4; TRBD1 matches at 8 bases. V dropped 4 bases and J dropped 8; count of bases not matched to a gene: 3. Germline V gives CDR1 WSHSY, CDR2 SAAADI. The CDR3 runs 13 residues.

This clonotype was seen ten or more times. This chain joins TRBV7-2 and TRBJ2-3, with 14 bases lining up with TRBD2. The CDR3 length is 14 residues. V shed 5 bases, J shed 11 bases, and the junction held 6 bases outside the gene matches. CDR1 and CDR2 (germline): SGHTA, FQGNSA. This CDR3 is CASSPGTSGRMQYF. For the CDR3, the DNA is TGTGCCAGCAGCCCGGGGACTAGCGGGAGAATGCAGTATTTT.

This clonotype was counted ten times or more. J is TRBJ2-2 and V is TRBV6-4; 8 nucleotides align to TRBD1. The ends lost 3 bases at V and 2 bases at J; junction bases unmatched: 8. Germline values: CDR1 MRHNA, CDR2 SNTAGT. There are 17 residues in the CDR3. CDR3 sequence reads: CASSEEAGGHNTGELFF. The CDR3 DNA is TGTGCCAGCAGTGAAGAAGCAGGGGGCCATAACACCGGGGAGCTGTTTTTT.